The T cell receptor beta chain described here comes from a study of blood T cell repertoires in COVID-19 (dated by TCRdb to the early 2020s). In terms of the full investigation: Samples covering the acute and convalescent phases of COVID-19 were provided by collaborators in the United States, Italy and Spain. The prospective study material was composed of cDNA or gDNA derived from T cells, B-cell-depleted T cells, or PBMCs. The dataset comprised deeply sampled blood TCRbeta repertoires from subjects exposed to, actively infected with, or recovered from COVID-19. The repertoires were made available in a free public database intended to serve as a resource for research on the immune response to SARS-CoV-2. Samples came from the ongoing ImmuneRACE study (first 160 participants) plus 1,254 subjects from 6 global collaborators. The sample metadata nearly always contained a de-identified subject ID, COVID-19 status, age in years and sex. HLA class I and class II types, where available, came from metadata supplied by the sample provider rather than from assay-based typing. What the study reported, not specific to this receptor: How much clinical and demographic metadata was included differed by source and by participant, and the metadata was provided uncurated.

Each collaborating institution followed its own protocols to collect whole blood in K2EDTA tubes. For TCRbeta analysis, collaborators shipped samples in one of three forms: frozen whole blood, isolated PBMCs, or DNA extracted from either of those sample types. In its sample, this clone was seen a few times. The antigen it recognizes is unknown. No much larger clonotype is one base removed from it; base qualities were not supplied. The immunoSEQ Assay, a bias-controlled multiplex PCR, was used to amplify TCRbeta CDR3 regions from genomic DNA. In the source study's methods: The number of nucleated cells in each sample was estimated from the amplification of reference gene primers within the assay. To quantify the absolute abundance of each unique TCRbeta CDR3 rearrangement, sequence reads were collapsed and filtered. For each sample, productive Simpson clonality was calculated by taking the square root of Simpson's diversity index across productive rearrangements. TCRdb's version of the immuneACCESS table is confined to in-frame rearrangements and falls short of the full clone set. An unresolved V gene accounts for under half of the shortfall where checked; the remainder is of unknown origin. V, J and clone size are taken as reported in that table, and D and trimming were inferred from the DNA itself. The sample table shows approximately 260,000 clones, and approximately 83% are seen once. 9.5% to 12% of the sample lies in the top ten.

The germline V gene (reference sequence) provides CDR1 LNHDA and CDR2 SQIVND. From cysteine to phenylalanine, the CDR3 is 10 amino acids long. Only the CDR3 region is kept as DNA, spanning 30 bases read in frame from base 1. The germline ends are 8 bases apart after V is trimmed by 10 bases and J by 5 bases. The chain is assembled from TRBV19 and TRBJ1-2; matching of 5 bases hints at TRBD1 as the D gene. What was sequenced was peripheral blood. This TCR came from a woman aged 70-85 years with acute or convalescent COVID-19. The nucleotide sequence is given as TGTGCCACTTCAGGGTATGGCTACACCTTC. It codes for CATSGYGYTF. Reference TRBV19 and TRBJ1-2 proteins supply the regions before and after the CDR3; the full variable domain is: DGGITQSPKYLFRKEGQNVTLSCEQNLNHDAMYWYRQDPGQGLRLIYYSQIVNDFQKGDIAEGYSVSREKKESFPLTVTSAQKNPTAFYLCATSGYGYTFGSGTRLTVV.